This TCR beta chain came from a study of tumor and adjacent non-tumor tissue in lung cancer. The CDR3 has 15 amino acids. Germline-derived CDR1 and CDR2 are SGHKS and YYEKEE (reference sequence). This sample's RNA came from whole unsorted tissue. More than 3 cm separated this lung sample from the edge of the tumor. Between August and November 2014, newly diagnosed, chemotherapy-naive lung cancer patients underwent thoracic surgery in China. A modified ARM-PCR protocol with three rounds of nested PCR amplified TCRbeta. TCRdb used MiXCR to reprocess the multiplex PCR reads, holding one entry per CDR3 protein. The sample comprises around 99,000 distinct CDR3 sequences, under 65% of which are singletons, and around 20% rests with the top ten. For this clonotype: Its antigen is currently unknown. The junction shows a germline mismatch at one end, possibly a read error.

Findings and caveats of the study: Significantly higher TCR diversity was found in tumor than normal lung. Top 100 clones took a larger repertoire share in normal lung.

Sequenced input: distant non-tumor lung tissue. The sequence derives from a man aged 55-75 years with non-small cell lung cancer. The chain combines TRBV5-5 with TRBJ1-6, with D hard to call. CDR3 nucleotides: TGTGCCAGTAGCTTGTTCAGTGCCTATAATTCATCCCTCCACTTT. Its protein product is CASSLFSAYNSSLHF.